This TCR beta chain comes out of a study of regulatory T cells in long-lasting Graves disease. Study results and limitations: TRBV28, TRBJ1-2 and TRBJ2-5 were segments that persistent disease favored.

Trimming removed 2 bases from V and 7 bases from J, with 14 bases in between. This CDR3 region has 14 residues. Germline V gene lookup returns CDR1 GTSNPN and CDR2 SVGIG (reference sequence). A note on this clonotype: The antigen is not known.

Libraries of TCR beta came from iRepertoire HTBI primers plus Arm-PCR of CDR3 regions. TCRdb called the multiplex PCR reads again in MiXCR, with one record for every CDR3 protein. Of 350,000 to 550,000 distinct CDR3 sequences in the sample, 15% are singletons; the top ten hold 16%. Time point noted: newly diagnosed GD, antithyroid drugs for less than 3 months. RNA from PBMCs was the source of the TCR library. These data are also associated with another study on T cells in Graves' hyperthyroidism and ophthalmopathy.

The sequencing used peripheral blood mononuclear cells (PBMCs), collected at new diagnosis, from a patient treated with antithyroid drugs. This chain connects TRBV30 to TRBJ1-4; D is undetermined. The sequence was collected from a woman aged 25 to 39 with Graves disease. CDR3 sequence (DNA): TGTGCCTGGAGTTCGGACGGAGGAGTTGAAAAACTGTTTTTT. Translated, it gives CAWSSDGGVEKLFF.